These 10 T cell receptor beta chains were sequenced from one sample in a study of blood T cell repertoires in COVID-19. Generated by immunoSEQ multiplex PCR, the TCRdb table keeps only in-frame clones and is missing some. The sample contains hundreds of thousands of clones, approximately 92% of which appear only once. The sample consisted of PBMCs or T cells enriched from blood (not recorded which). Receptor source: a man aged 18 to 30 who had recovered from COVID-19.

CDR3: CASSQNGQDGYTF. CDR3 nucleotides: TGTGCCAGCAGCCAAAATGGACAAGATGGCTACACCTTC. V gene TRBV7-9 combines with J gene TRBJ1-2; D perhaps matches TRBD1 (5 bases). CDR3 length: 13 residues. V was shortened by 5 bases and J by 6 bases, with 13 bases between the two germline ends. Germline values: CDR1 SEHNR, CDR2 FQNEAQ (reference sequence).

The rearrangement uses TRBV14 and TRBJ1-2; D possibly corresponds to TRBD1 (5 bases). Germline-derived CDR1 and CDR2 are SGHDN and FVKESK. This CDR3 has 17 amino acids. Between the trimmed V and J ends, which lost 0 bases and 5 bases, there was a span of 19 bases. The CDR3 here is CASSQDKGQAGPYGYTF. For the CDR3, the DNA is TGTGCCAGCAGCCAAGATAAAGGACAAGCCGGTCCATATGGCTACACCTTC.

The V gene is TRBV6-5, the J gene TRBJ1-2; 9 positions match TRBD1. The CDR3 extends over 14 amino acids. The trim removed 2 bases at V and 4 bases at J, leaving 2 bases unmatched. CDR1 is MNHEY and CDR2 is SVGAGI in the germline V gene. DNA for the CDR3: TGTGCCAGCAGTTACACAGGGGGCTCCTATGGCTACACCTTC. Translated, it gives CASSYTGGSYGYTF.

The chain links TRBV2 to TRBJ2-7; a weak D match, TRBD2 (5 bases). CDR1 is SNHLY and CDR2 is FYNNEI in the germline V gene. Deletions cut 10 bases from V and 0 bases from J, with 7 bases between. The CDR3 runs 11 residues. The CDR3: CANRDSYEQYF. The CDR3 nucleotides read TGTGCCAATCGGGACTCCTACGAGCAGTACTTC. Complete variable domain (other parts from reference TRBV2 and TRBJ2-7): EPEVTQTPSHQVTQMGQEVILRCVPISNHLYFYWYRQILGQKVEFLVSFYNNEISEKSEIFDDQFSVERPDGSNFTLKIRSTKLEDSAMYFCANRDSYEQYFGPGTRLTVT.

This clone was observed a single time. CDR3 region: CASSPTVFNYGYTF. The CDR3 DNA sequence: TGTGCCAGCAGCCCGACAGTATTTAACTATGGCTACACCTTC. V gene TRBV3-1 (or the pseudogene TRBV3-2) combines with J gene TRBJ1-2, with D perhaps matching TRBD1 (5 bases). The length of the CDR3 is 14 residues. Germline-derived CDR1 and CDR2 are LGHDT and YNNKEL (reference sequence). Trimming shortened V by 4 bases and J by 1 base, and 10 bases separated the two germline ends.

The gene calls are TRBV6-4 and TRBJ2-3, with D perhaps TRBD1 (6 bases). Trimming shortened V by 4 bases and J by 2 bases, and 13 bases separated the two germline ends. CDR3 size: 15 residues. Looked up from germline, CDR1 is MRHNA and CDR2 is SNTAGT. CDR3 coding DNA: TGTGCCAGCAGTGTACAGGGAGTAGCCACAGATACGCAGTATTTT. Translating gives CASSVQGVATDTQYF.

The chain recombines TRBV29-1 with TRBJ2-5; 9 nucleotides line up with TRBD2. There are 15 residues in the CDR3. Germline V lookup: CDR1 SQVTM, CDR2 ANQGSEA. V lost 7 bases, J lost 0 bases, and 9 bases stayed unmatched. CDR3 sequence (DNA): TGCAGCGCGATGGGGGCGGGAGGGTACCAAGAGACCCAGTACTTC. It translates to CSAMGAGGYQETQYF. Supplemented by reference TRBV29-1 and TRBJ2-5, the full variable domain reads SAVISQKPSRDICQRGTSLTIQCQVDSQVTMMFWYRQQPGQSLTLIATANQGSEATYESGFVIDKFPISRPNLTFSTLTVSNMSPEDSSIYLCSAMGAGGYQETQYFGPGTRLLVL.

The chain recombines TRBV4-1 with TRBJ2-7, with 7 bases lining up with TRBD1. The CDR3 spans 15 residues. J gave up 1 base and V 0 bases, and 3 bases lay outside the gene matches. Germline V gene data show CDR1 as MGHRA and CDR2 as YSYEKL. CDR3 loop: CASSQDWGQSYEQYF. The CDR3 nucleotides are TGCGCCAGCAGCCAAGACTGGGGACAGTCCTACGAGCAGTACTTC.

The genes are TRBV7-2 and TRBJ1-2; the D is unclear. CDR1 is SGHTA and CDR2 is FQGNSA in the germline V gene. The CDR3 length is 14 residues. The germline V and J ends were trimmed by 3 bases and 0 bases, with 8 bases remaining between them. CDR3 in amino acids: CASSLNAANYGYTF. As DNA, the CDR3 is TGTGCCAGCAGCTTGAATGCAGCTAACTATGGCTACACCTTC.

This rearrangement joins TRBV6-5 to TRBJ2-2; D unresolved. Trimming removed 3 bases from V and 6 bases from J, with 17 bases in between. Germline lookup yields CDR1 MNHEY and CDR2 SVGAGI. CDR3 length equals 16 residues. The CDR3 nucleotides read TGTGCCAGCAGTTATAGGTGGCGGATGAGCGCCGGGGAGCTGTTTTTT. As protein: CASSYRWRMSAGELFF.